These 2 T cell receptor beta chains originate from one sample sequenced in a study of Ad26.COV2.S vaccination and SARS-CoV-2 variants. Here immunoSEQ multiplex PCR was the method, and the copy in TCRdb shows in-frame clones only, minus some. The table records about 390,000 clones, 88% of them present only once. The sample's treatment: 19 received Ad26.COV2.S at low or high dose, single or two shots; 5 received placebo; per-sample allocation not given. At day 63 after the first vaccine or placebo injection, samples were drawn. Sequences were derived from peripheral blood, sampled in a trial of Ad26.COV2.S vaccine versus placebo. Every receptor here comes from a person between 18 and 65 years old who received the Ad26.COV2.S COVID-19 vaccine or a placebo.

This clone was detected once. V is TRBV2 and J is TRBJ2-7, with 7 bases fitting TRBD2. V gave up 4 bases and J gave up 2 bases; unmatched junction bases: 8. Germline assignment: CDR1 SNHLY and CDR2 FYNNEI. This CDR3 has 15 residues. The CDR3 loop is CASSVLAGETYEQYF. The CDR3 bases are TGTGCCAGCAGTGTCCTGGCGGGGGAGACCTACGAGCAGTACTTC.

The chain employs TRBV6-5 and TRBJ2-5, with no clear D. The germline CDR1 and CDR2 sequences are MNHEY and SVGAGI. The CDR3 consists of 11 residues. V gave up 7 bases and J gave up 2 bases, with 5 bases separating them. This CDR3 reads CASTIQETQYF. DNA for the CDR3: TGTGCCAGCACCATACAAGAGACCCAGTACTTC.